This T cell receptor beta chain originates from a study of shared clonotypes between healthy human individuals. Points from the study as a whole: Rarefaction demonstrated incomplete sorted-subset sequencing despite large depth. Sampling covered nothing but blood. Tissue TCR repertoires likely differ from those found in blood.

Only CD45RO-negative cells positively selected for CCR7 counted as naive CD8 cells, so terminally differentiated effector memory CD45RA+ cells were excluded. Donors were healthy HIV-negative adults without recently reported acute infections or vaccinations. A remark on this clone: The antigen is undetermined.

Sorted-subset replicate PCRs used 150 to 250 ng of genomic DNA. This amount corresponded to about 29,000 T cell genomes. The method was immunoSEQ multiplex PCR; TCRdb's version includes in-frame clones alone and lacks a portion of them. Among about 2 million clones listed, around 96% were seen once. V shed 1 base, J shed 9 bases, and the junction held 6 bases outside the gene matches. The CDR3 sequence is 14 residues long. Germline V lookup: CDR1 SGHTA, CDR2 FQGNSA. This chain joins TRBV7-2 and TRBJ2-1; 7 bases match TRBD2. The specimen sequenced was naive CD8+ T cells sorted from blood. The source of this sequence is a man younger than 35 in good health. The CDR3 spells CASSLDLGGSEQFF. The CDR3 DNA sequence: TGTGCCAGCAGCTTAGACTTGGGCGGGAGTGAGCAGTTCTTC.